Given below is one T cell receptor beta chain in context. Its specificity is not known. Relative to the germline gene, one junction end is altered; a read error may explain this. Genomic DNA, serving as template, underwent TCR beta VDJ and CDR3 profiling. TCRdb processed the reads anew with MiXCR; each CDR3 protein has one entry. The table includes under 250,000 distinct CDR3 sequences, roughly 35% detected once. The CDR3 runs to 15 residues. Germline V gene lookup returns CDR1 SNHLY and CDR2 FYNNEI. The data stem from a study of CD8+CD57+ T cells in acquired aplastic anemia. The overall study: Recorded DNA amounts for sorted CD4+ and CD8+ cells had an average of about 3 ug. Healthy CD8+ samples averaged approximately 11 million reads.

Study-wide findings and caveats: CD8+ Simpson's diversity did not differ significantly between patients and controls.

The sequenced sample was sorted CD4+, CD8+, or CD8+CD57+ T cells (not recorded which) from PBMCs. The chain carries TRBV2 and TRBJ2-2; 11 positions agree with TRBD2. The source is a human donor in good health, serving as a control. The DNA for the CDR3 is TGTACCAGCAGCGTACTAGCGGGGGAAGCCGGGGAGCTGTTTTTT. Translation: CTSSVLAGEAGELFF.